A single sample gave rise to the 21 T cell receptor beta chains below, sequenced in a study of sequential checkpoint blockade in melanoma (dated 2019 in TCRdb). Sample treatment or condition, as interpreted from the label and publication: randomized to nivolumab then ipilimumab (arm A) or the reverse (arm B). The library was produced with the immunoSEQ multiplex PCR assay. TCRdb stores this immuneACCESS table with in-frame sequences only. Part of the clones is absent; in the studies checked, under half of the shortfall reflects unresolved V genes, and no reason is known for the rest. The sample yields some 3,900 clones; around 22% were counted once. Jointly, the top ten make up approximately 15% of the sample. The material was tumor tissue (inferred from file names), obtained from a patient given nivolumab and ipilimumab in sequence. These receptors were obtained from a human donor with melanoma.

A few counts support this clone. J is TRBJ1-5 and V is TRBV11-3; TRBD1 is a possible D gene (6 bases). CDR3 length: 15 amino acids. Trimming cost V 4 bases and J 2 bases, with 12 bases left between them. Germline V gene lookup returns CDR1 SGHNT and CDR2 YENEEA. The chain's CDR3 is CASSSGTKGNQPQHF. The CDR3 region has the DNA TGTGCCAGCAGCTCCGGGACAAAGGGCAATCAGCCCCAGCATTTT. Full variable domain (rest looked up from reference TRBV11-3 and TRBJ1-5): EAGVVQSPRYKIIEKKQPVAFWCNPISGHNTLYWYLQNLGQGPELLIRYENEEAVDDSQLPKDRFSAERLKGVDSTLKIQPAELGDSAVYLCASSSGTKGNQPQHFGDGTRLSIL.

The chain carries TRBV6-8 and TRBJ2-3; 7 nucleotides line up with TRBD1. The V segment lost 8 bases and the J segment 1 base; nucleotides outside the gene matches: 3. CDR3 size: 13 residues. Germline-derived CDR1 and CDR2 are MNHGY and SAAAGT. The CDR3 coding sequence is TGTGCCAGCCGACAGGGAGGCACAGATACGCAGTATTTT. It yields the protein CASRQGGTDTQYF.

The rearrangement joins TRBV30 to TRBJ1-5; D gene unclear. Trimming pared 2 bases from V and 7 bases from J, leaving 12 bases between. CDR1 and CDR2 (germline): GTSNPN, SVGIG (reference sequence). The CDR3 runs 13 residues. The CDR3 protein is CAWSRGSWQPQHF. Written as DNA, the CDR3 is TGTGCCTGGAGTCGGGGATCATGGCAGCCCCAGCATTTT.

The chain is built from TRBV19 and TRBJ1-1; D remains unclear. The CDR3 has 15 residues. Germline assignment: CDR1 LNHDA and CDR2 SQIVND (reference sequence). The V and J ends lost 5 bases and 0 bases respectively, with 13 bases between them. CDR3 region: CASSVRGGLNTEAFF. The CDR3, as DNA: TGTGCCAGTAGTGTACGGGGTGGATTGAACACTGAAGCTTTCTTT.

This clone was seen only a few times. J is TRBJ1-5 and V is TRBV6-8; TRBD1 is a possible D gene (5 bases). CDR3 length equals 13 residues. Looked up from germline, CDR1 is MNHGY and CDR2 is SAAAGT. The V and J ends lost 6 bases and 6 bases respectively, with 12 bases between them. The CDR3 bases are TGTGCCAGCAGCATGTCGGGGGGTCAGCCCCAGCATTTT. Translation gives CASSMSGGQPQHF.

This chain links TRBV11-3 with TRBJ2-2, with 9 positions matching TRBD2. The J segment lost 3 bases and the V segment lost 3 bases, leaving 8 bases of the junction unmatched. Germline V CDR1 and CDR2: SGHNT, YENEEA. The CDR3 length is 17 residues. CDR3 coding DNA: TGTGCCAGCAGCTTGAGAAGCGGGGGGTGGGACACCGGGGAGCTGTTTTTT. This sequence encodes CASSLRSGGWDTGELFF.

The chain has TRBV9 and TRBJ2-1, with D possibly matching TRBD2 (5 bases). V gave up 0 bases and J gave up 8 bases, with 24 bases separating them. The germline gives CDR1 SGDLS, CDR2 YYNGEE. The CDR3 extends over 18 amino acids. The CDR3 reads CASSVVGLASLRDDEQFF. The DNA of the CDR3 is TGTGCCAGCAGCGTAGTAGGGCTAGCCTCCCTGCGAGATGATGAGCAGTTCTTC.

The chain joins TRBV11-3 to TRBJ1-6, with 9 bases aligning to TRBD1. The CDR3 loop spans 16 amino acids. Germline CDR1 is SGHNT and CDR2 is YENEEA. The ends lost 2 bases at V and 11 bases at J; junction bases unmatched: 10. In DNA, the CDR3 is TGTGCCAGCAGCTTACTGAGTAGGACAGGGGCCCCACCCCTCCACTTT. It encodes CASSLLSRTGAPPLHF.

The chain combines TRBV9 with TRBJ1-1; the D gene is possibly TRBD1 (6 bases). CDR3 size: 12 residues. Trimming removed 9 bases from V and 1 base from J, with 10 bases in between. Looked up from germline, CDR1 is SGDLS and CDR2 is YYNGEE. For the CDR3, the DNA is TGTGCCATCTTAGGGGGGAACACTGAAGCTTTCTTT. Its translation is CAILGGNTEAFF. The variable domain in full, completed from reference TRBV9 and TRBJ1-1, reads DSGVTQTPKHLITATGQRVTLRCSPRSGDLSVYWYQQSLDQGLQFLIQYYNGEERAKGNILERFSAQQFPDLHSELNLSSLELGDSALYFCAILGGNTEAFFGQGTRLTVV.

A few counts support this clone. The chain employs TRBV21-1 and TRBJ2-2. TRBV21-1 is a pseudogene locus. The CDR3 totals 17 residues. The CDR3 DNA reads as TGTGCCAGCAGCGACTCCGTACGGGGGCCGGGCACCGGGGAGCTGTTTTTT. It translates to CASSDSVRGPGTGELFF.

V is TRBV14 and J is TRBJ1-6; D ambiguous. This CDR3 region has 12 residues. From germline, CDR1 is SGHDN and CDR2 FVKESK. Trimming took 6 bases from V and 7 from J, leaving 7 bases between them. The CDR3 spells CASSWSNSPLHF. CDR3 in DNA: TGTGCCAGCAGTTGGTCCAATTCACCCCTCCACTTT.

This clone was seen only a few times. The chain uses TRBV11-3 and TRBJ2-3, with TRBD1 as a possible D gene (6 bases). Germline CDR1 and CDR2: SGHNT and YENEEA. The CDR3 contains 17 residues. V was shortened by 2 bases and J by 4 bases, with 19 bases between the two germline ends. The CDR3 loop reads CASSLLGTPTFSDTQYF. DNA for the CDR3: TGTGCCAGCAGCTTACTGGGGACACCGACGTTTTCAGATACGCAGTATTTT.

This chain joins TRBV9 and TRBJ1-1; D gene unclear. Germline CDR1 is SGDLS and CDR2 is YYNGEE. The V gene lost 4 bases and the J gene lost 4 bases, with 11 bases spanning the gap. The CDR3 consists of 13 residues. In DNA form, the CDR3 reads TGTGCCAGCAGCCCCCCTGGCGCCACTGAAGCTTTCTTT. Protein product: CASSPPGATEAFF. Full variable domain (remainder filled in from reference TRBV9 and TRBJ1-1): DSGVTQTPKHLITATGQRVTLRCSPRSGDLSVYWYQQSLDQGLQFLIQYYNGEERAKGNILERFSAQQFPDLHSELNLSSLELGDSALYFCASSPPGATEAFFGQGTRLTVV.

This clone was picked up a small number of times. The chain recombines TRBV10-2 with TRBJ2-1, with D hard to call. Trimming shortened V by 6 bases and J by 9 bases, and 15 bases separated the two germline ends. Germline loops: CDR1 WSHSY, CDR2 SAAADI. The CDR3 spans 13 residues. The CDR3 is CASSRSMVGEQFF. The CDR3 DNA reads TGCGCCAGCAGCCGTAGCATGGTTGGTGAGCAGTTCTTC.

A few counts support this clone. The chain recombines TRBV6-8 with TRBJ1-1; D not resolved. CDR3 length equals 13 residues. Germline loops: CDR1 MNHGY, CDR2 SAAAGT. With 2 bases removed from V and 6 bases from J, the gap between germline ends came to 10 bases. CDR3 in amino acids: CASSYPRGAEAFF. In DNA, the CDR3 is TGTGCCAGCAGTTACCCCCGAGGTGCTGAAGCTTTCTTT.

The chain is built from TRBV6-8 and TRBJ1-1, with D maybe TRBD1 (5 bases). This CDR3 region has 12 residues. CDR1 is MNHGY, CDR2 SAAAGT, per germline. The ends were cut back, 5 bases at V and 5 bases at J, with 9 bases in the middle. Written as DNA, the CDR3 is TGTGCCAGCAGTACTGGGGGGACTGAAGCTTTCTTT. It specifies CASSTGGTEAFF.

The sample holds one count of this clone. This sequence joins TRBV19 and TRBJ2-4; possibly TRBD2 for D (6 bases). CDR3 length: 13 residues. The V gene lost 7 bases and the J gene lost 1 base, with 8 bases spanning the gap. Germline V lookup: CDR1 LNHDA, CDR2 SQIVND (reference sequence). Written as DNA, the CDR3 is TGTGCCAGTACGGAGGGGGCCAAAAACATTCAGTACTTC. Amino acids: CASTEGAKNIQYF.

By sample share, this clone is medium-sized. The V gene is TRBV11-3, the J gene TRBJ2-5, with 7 bases aligning to TRBD1. The germline V gene has CDR1 SGHNT and CDR2 YENEEA. This CDR3 has 15 amino acids. J lost 5 bases, V lost 4 bases, and 10 bases had no gene match. The CDR3 loop reads CASSSTGRGGETQYF. The CDR3 nucleotides read TGTGCCAGCAGCTCGACAGGGAGAGGTGGGGAGACCCAGTACTTC.

This clone occurred a few times. The chain links TRBV11-3 to TRBJ2-3, with TRBD1 matching 8 bases. The CDR3 covers 14 residues. Germline CDR1 reads SGHNT; CDR2 reads YENEEA. The V segment lost 4 bases and the J segment 4 bases; nucleotides outside the gene matches: 4. The CDR3 sequence: CASSSGQAADTQYF. The CDR3 DNA follows: TGTGCCAGCAGCTCGGGACAGGCGGCAGATACGCAGTATTTT.

The genes are TRBV4-1 and TRBJ2-1; TRBD2 matches 14 bases. V shed 1 base and J 8 bases; nucleotides not matched to a gene: 10. This CDR3 has 18 residues. The germline V gene encodes CDR1 MGHRA and CDR2 YSYEKL. The DNA of the CDR3 is TGCGCCAGCAGCCAAGCCGACATGGGACTAGCGGGAGTTCATGAGCAGTTCTTC. Translated: CASSQADMGLAGVHEQFF.

V gene TRBV5-1 combines with J gene TRBJ2-1; no clear D gene. This CDR3 has 15 amino acids. In germline, CDR1 is SGHRS, CDR2 YFSETQ. V was clipped by 4 bases and J by 0 bases, with 11 bases between them. The CDR3 here is CASSEDPSSYNEQFF. The CDR3 DNA is TGCGCCAGCAGCGAGGACCCTAGCTCCTACAATGAGCAGTTCTTC. The full variable domain, completed using reference TRBV5-1 and TRBJ2-1, is KAGVTQTPRYLIKTRGQQVTLSCSPISGHRSVSWYQQTPGQGLQFLFEYFSETQRNKGNFPGRFSGRQFSNSRSEMNVSTLELGDSALYLCASSEDPSSYNEQFFGPGTRLTVL.